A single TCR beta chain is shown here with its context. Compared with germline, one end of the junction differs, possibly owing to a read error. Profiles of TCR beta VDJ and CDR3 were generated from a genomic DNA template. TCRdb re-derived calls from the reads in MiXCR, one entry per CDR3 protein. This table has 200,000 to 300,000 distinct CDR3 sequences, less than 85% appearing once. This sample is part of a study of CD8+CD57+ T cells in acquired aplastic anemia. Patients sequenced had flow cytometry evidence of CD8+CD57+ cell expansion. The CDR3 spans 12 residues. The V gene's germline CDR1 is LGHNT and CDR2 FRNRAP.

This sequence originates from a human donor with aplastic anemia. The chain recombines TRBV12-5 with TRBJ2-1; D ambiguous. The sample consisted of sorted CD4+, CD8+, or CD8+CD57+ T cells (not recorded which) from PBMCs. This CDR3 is CASGLGQIEQSF. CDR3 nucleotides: TGTGCTAGTGGTTTGGGGCAGATTGAGCAGTCCTTC.